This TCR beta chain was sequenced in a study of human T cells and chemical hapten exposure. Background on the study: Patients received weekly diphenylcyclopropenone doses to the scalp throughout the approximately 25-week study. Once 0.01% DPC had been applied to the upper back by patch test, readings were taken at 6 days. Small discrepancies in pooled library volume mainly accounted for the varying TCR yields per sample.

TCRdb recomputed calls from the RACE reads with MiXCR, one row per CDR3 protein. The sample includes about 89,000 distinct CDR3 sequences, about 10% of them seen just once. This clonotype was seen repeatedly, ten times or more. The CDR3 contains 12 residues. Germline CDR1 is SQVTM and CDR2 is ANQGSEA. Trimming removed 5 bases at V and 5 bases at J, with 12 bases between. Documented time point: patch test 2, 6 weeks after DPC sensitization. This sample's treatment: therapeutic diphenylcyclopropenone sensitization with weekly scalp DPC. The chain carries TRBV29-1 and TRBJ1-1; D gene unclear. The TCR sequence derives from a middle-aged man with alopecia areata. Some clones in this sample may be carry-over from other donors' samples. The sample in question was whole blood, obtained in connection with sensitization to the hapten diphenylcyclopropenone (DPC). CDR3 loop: CSVKRDGTEAFF. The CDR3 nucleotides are TGCAGCGTTAAGAGGGATGGGACTGAAGCTTTCTTT.